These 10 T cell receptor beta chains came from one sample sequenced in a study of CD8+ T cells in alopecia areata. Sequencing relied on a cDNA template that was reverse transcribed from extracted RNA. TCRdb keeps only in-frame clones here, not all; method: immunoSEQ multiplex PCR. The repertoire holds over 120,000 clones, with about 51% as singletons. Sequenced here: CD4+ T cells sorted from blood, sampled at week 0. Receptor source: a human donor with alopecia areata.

The CDR3 region is CASSLSGSADTQYF. The CDR3 DNA reads TGTGCCAGCAGCTTGAGCGGGAGCGCAGATACGCAGTATTTT. This rearrangement joins TRBV5-4 to TRBJ2-3; the match to TRBD2 covers 8 bases. V shed 1 base and J 4 bases; nucleotides not matched to a gene: 2. The CDR3 has 14 residues. Germline V CDR1 and CDR2: SGHNT, YYREEE (reference sequence).

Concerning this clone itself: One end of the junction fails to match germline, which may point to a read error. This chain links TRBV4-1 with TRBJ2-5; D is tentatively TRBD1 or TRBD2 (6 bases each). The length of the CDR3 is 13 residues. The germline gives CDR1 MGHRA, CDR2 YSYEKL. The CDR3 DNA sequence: TGCGCCAGCAGCTTAGACGAGGGGGGTATCTTGGACTTC. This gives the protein CASSLDEGGILDF.

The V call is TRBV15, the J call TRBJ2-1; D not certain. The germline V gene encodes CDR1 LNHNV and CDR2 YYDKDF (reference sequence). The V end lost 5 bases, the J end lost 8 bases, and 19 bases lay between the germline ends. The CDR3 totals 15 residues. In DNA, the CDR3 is TGTGCCACCAGCTCAGCCACCATGCCAATCTATGAGCAGTTCTTC. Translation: CATSSATMPIYEQFF.

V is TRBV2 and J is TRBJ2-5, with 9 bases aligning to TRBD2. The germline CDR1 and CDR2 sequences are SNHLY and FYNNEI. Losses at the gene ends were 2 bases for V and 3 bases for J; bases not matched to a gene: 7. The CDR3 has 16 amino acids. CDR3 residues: CASSEPRGRAKETQYF. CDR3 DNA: TGTGCCAGCAGTGAACCGCGCGGGAGGGCCAAAGAGACCCAGTACTTC.

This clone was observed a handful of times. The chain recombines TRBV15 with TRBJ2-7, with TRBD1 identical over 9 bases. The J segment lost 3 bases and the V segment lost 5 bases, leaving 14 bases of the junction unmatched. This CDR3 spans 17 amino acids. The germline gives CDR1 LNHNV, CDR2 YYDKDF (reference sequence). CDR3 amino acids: CATSSRRGTGLNYEQYF. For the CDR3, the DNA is TGTGCCACCAGCTCCCGCCGTGGGACAGGGCTGAACTACGAGCAGTACTTC.

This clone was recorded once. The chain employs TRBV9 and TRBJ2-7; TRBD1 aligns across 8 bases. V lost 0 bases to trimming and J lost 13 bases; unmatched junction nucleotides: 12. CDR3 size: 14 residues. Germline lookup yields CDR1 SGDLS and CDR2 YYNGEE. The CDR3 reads CASSVGPAGQGVYF. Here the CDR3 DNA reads TGTGCCAGCAGCGTAGGACCGGCCGGACAGGGTGTATACTTC.

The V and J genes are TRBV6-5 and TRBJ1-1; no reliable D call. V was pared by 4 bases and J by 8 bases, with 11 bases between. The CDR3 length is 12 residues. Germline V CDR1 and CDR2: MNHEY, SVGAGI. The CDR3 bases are TGTGCCAGCAGTTCTCAGAGGAGAGAAGCTTTCTTT. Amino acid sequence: CASSSQRREAFF.

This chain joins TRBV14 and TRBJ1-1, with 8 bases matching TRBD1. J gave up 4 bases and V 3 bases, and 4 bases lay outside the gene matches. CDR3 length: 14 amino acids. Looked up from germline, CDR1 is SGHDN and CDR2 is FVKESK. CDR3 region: CASSHTGQGTEAFF. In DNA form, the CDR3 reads TGTGCCAGCAGCCACACAGGACAGGGCACTGAAGCTTTCTTT.

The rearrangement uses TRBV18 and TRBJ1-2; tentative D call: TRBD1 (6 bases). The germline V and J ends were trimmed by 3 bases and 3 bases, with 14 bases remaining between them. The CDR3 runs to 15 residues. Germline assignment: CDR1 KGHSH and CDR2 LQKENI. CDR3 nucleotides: TGTGCCAGCTCACCCGGTTCGGCAGGGGACTATGGCTACACCTTC. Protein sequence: CASSPGSAGDYGYTF.

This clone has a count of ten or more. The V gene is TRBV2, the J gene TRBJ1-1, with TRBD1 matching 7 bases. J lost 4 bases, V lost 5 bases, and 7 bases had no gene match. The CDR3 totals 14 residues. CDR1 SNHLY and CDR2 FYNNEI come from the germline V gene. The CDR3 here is CASSIQGMSTEAFF. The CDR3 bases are TGTGCCAGCAGTATACAGGGGATGAGCACTGAAGCTTTCTTT.